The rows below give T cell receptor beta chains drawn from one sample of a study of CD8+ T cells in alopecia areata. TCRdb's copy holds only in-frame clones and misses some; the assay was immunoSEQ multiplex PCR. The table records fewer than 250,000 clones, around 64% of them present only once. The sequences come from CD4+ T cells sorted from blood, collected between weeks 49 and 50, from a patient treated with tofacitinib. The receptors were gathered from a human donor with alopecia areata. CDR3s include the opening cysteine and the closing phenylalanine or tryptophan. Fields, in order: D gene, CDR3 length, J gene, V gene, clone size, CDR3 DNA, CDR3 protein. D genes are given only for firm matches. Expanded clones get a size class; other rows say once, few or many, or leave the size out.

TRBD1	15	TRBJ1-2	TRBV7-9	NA	TGTGCCAGCAGCTTAACCTCCCAGGGGGCTTCTGGCTACACCTTC	CASSLTSQGASGYTF
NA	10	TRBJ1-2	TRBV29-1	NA	TGCAGCGTTGCCGAGAATGGCTACACCTTC	CSVAENGYTF
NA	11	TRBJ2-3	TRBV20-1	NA	TGCAGTGCTAGAGCAGGAGATACGCAGTATTTT	CSARAGDTQYF
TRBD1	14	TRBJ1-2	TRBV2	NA	TGTGCCAGCAGTACACAGACAGGGGTCTATGGCTACACCTTC	CASSTQTGVYGYTF
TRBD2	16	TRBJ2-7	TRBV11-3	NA	TGTGCCAGCAGCTTGGGGACTAGCGGGGCCACCTACGAGCAGTACTTC	CASSLGTSGATYEQYF
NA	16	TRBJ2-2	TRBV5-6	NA	TGTGCCAGCAGCTTGGTTGGGACCCCAGACACCGGGGAGCTGTTTTTT	CASSLVGTPDTGELFF
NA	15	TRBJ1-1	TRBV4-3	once	TGCGCCAGCAGCCAAGAGTGGCAGTCTGCCGCTGAAGCTTTCTTT	CASSQEWQSAAEAFF
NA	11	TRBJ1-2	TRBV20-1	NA	TGCAGTGCTATGTCATACTCAGGTCTCTTCTTC	CSAMSYSGLFF
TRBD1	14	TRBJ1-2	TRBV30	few	TGTGCCTGGAAAGGACAGGGGTCCTCCTATGGCTACACCTTC	CAWKGQGSSYGYTF
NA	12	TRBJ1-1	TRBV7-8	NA	TGTGCCAGCAGAGGAGTGGGGCGTGAAGCTTTCTTT	CASRGVGREAFF
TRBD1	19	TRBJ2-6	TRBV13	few	TGTGCCAGCAGCCCAAGAAAGACAGGGGGCTCGTCTGGGGCCAACGTCCTGACTTTC	CASSPRKTGGSSGANVLTF
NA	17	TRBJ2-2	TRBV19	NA	TGTGCCAGTAGTATCTTGAGGGGCCGAACGAACACCGGGGAGCTGTTTTTT	CASSILRGRTNTGELFF
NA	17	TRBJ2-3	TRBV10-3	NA	TGTGCCATCAGTGAGCCCCGAGGGCTAGTTTCTCCAGATACGCAGTATTTT	CAISEPRGLVSPDTQYF
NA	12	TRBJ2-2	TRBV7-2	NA	TGTGCCAGCAGCTTCTACACCGGGGAGCTGTTTTTT	CASSFYTGELFF
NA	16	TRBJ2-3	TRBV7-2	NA	TGTGCCAGCAGCCCCCGCAGGTTGGGGGGAACAGATACGCAGTATTTT	CASSPRRLGGTDTQYF
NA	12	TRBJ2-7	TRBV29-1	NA	TGCAGCGTTCATGGGGGACCCTACGAGCAGTACTTC	CSVHGGPYEQYF
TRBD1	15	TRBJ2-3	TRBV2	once	TGTGCCAGCAGTGGGGACAGTACTTACACAGATACGCAGTATTTT	CASSGDSTYTDTQYF
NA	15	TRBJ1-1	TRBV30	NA	TGTGCCTGGAGCGGAGGGGCGCTCTCAAACACTGAAGCTTTCTTT	CAWSGGALSNTEAFF
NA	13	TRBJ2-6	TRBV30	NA	TGTGCCTGGAGTGCGGCTGGGGCCAACGTCCTGACTTTC	CAWSAAGANVLTF
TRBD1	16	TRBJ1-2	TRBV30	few	TGTGCCTGGAGCGCCGGGACAGGGGGTTCAAACTATGGCTACACCTTC	CAWSAGTGGSNYGYTF
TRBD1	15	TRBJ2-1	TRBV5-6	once	TGTGCCAGCAGCTTAAGACAGGGGGCTTACAATGAGCAGTTCTTC	CASSLRQGAYNEQFF
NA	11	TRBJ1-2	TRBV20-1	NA	TGCAGTGCTAGAGATCAGAATGGCTACACCTTC	CSARDQNGYTF
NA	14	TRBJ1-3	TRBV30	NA	TGTGCCTGGAGTGGGGGGTCCTCTGGAAACACCATATATTTT	CAWSGGSSGNTIYF
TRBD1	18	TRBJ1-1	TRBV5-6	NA	TGTGCCAGCAGCTCTCCGGGACAGGGTAGCCGTTACGTCTCTGAAGCTTTCTTT	CASSSPGQGSRYVSEAFF